This is a list of T cell receptor beta chains from one sample in a study of T cells in Graves' hyperthyroidism and ophthalmopathy. TCRdb processed the multiplex PCR reads anew with MiXCR; each CDR3 protein has one entry. There are about 530,000 distinct CDR3 sequences in the sample; roughly 17% occur only once, and roughly a sixth lies in the top ten. Sequenced: blood. The receptors here all came from a woman between 18 and 29 years old with Graves' ophthalmopathy. Both conserved end residues are part of each CDR3. A D gene is named only where the DNA matches it firmly. Clone size is not always given. Where it is, it says once, few, many or a class for expanded clones.

TRBV4-3	few	TRBJ2-3	TRBD2	CASSHQVGTSGSTDTQYF	TGCGCCAGCAGCCACCAAGTTGGGACTAGCGGAAGCACAGATACGCAGTATTTT
TRBV30	many	TRBJ2-2	.	CAWKGGADTGELFF	TGTGCCTGGAAGGGGGGGGCCGACACCGGGGAGCTGTTTTTT
TRBV7-8	few	TRBJ1-5	TRBD1	CASSPTGLSNQPQHF	TGTGCCAGCAGCCCGACAGGGCTAAGCAATCAGCCCCAGCATTTT
TRBV10-3	.	TRBJ1-3	.	CAIRGAPGNTIYF	TGTGCCATCAGGGGGGCCCCTGGAAACACCATATATTTT
TRBV11-1	many	TRBJ2-7	TRBD2	CASSRLAGGPYEQYF	TGTGCCAGCAGCCGACTAGCGGGAGGGCCCTACGAGCAGTACTTC
TRBV11-2	many	TRBJ2-1	TRBD2	CASSLGTSGGAYNEQFF	TGTGCCAGCAGCTTAGGGACTAGCGGGGGGGCATACAATGAGCAGTTCTTC
TRBV6-5	many	TRBJ2-5	.	CASSYPQGSGETQYF	TGTGCCAGCAGTTATCCACAGGGTAGTGGGGAGACCCAGTACTTC
TRBV19	few	TRBJ2-2	.	CASSIEGTTGELFF	TGTGCCAGTAGTATAGAGGGGACCACCGGGGAGCTGTTTTTT
TRBV30	many	TRBJ1-2	.	CAWGGDTGIGGYTF	TGTGCCTGGGGTGGGGACACAGGGATTGGGGGCTACACCTTC
TRBV25-1	.	TRBJ1-2	.	CASSALSGNHGYTF	TGTGCCAGCAGTGCCCTTTCGGGGAACCATGGCTACACCTTC
TRBV24-1	many	TRBJ1-1	.	CATRKDSLNTEAFF	TGTGCCACCAGGAAGGACAGTTTGAACACTGAAGCTTTCTTT
TRBV28	many	TRBJ1-2	.	CASSSTDNYGYTF	TGTGCCAGCAGTTCAACAGACAACTATGGCTACACCTTC
TRBV9	few	TRBJ2-2	.	CASSVARAATNTGELFF	TGTGCCAGCAGCGTTGCCAGAGCGGCTACGAACACCGGGGAGCTGTTTTTT
TRBV29-1	many	TRBJ2-3	TRBD2	CSVGRGLAGSDTQYF	TGCAGCGTTGGGAGGGGACTAGCGGGTTCAGATACGCAGTATTTT
TRBV27	many	TRBJ2-1	TRBD2	CASSFQRGNNEQFF	TGTGCCAGCAGTTTCCAGCGGGGTAACAATGAGCAGTTCTTC
TRBV5-1	many	TRBJ1-5	.	CASTFRDGSNQPQHF	TGCGCCAGCACCTTTCGGGACGGAAGCAATCAGCCCCAGCATTTT
TRBV4-1	.	TRBJ2-7	.	CASSQDSSAISGEQYF	TGCGCCAGCAGCCAAGATTCCTCAGCTATTTCAGGCGAGCAGTACTTC
TRBV27	.	TRBJ1-3	.	CASQDRGNTIYF	TGTGCCAGCCAAGACAGGGGAAACACCATATATTTT
TRBV3-1	.	TRBJ1-2	.	CASSPSLQSGYTF	TGTGCCAGCAGCCCTTCATTGCAGAGTGGCTACACCTTC
TRBV6-5	few	TRBJ1-5	.	CASSPQGNDQPQHF	TGTGCCAGCAGTCCCCAGGGTAACGATCAGCCCCAGCATTTT
TRBV3-1	few	TRBJ1-3	TRBD1	CASSQIRDSRISGNTIYF	TGTGCCAGCAGCCAGATCCGGGACAGTAGGATCTCTGGAAACACCATATATTTT
TRBV12-3/TRBV12-4	few	TRBJ2-7	.	CASRSAGTDEQYF	TGTGCCAGCAGGAGCGCGGGGACAGACGAGCAGTACTTC
TRBV10-3	many	TRBJ2-1	TRBD1	CAISDLGQGAAYNEQFF	TGTGCCATCAGTGATTTGGGACAGGGGGCGGCCTACAATGAGCAGTTCTTC
TRBV12-3/TRBV12-4	many	TRBJ2-5	.	CASNPGTLQETQYF	TGTGCCAGCAACCCCGGGACTCTCCAAGAGACCCAGTACTTC
TRBV7-3	many	TRBJ2-3	.	CASSLAGARADTQYF	TGTGCCAGCAGCTTAGCGGGGGCAAGGGCAGATACGCAGTATTTT
TRBV11-2	.	TRBJ1-1	.	CASSLIKGTEAFF	TGTGCCAGCAGCTTAATCAAGGGGACTGAAGCTTTCTTT
TRBV27	many	TRBJ1-2	.	CASSSAGRWYGYTF	TGTGCCAGCAGTTCGGCAGGGCGTTGGTATGGCTACACCTTC
TRBV2	many	TRBJ1-3	.	CASSGSGHLSGNTIYF	TGTGCCAGTTCGGGGTCGGGACACCTCTCTGGAAACACCATATATTTT
TRBV7-9	.	TRBJ2-7	TRBD2	CASSSVAGDPYEQYF	TGTGCCAGCAGCTCAGTAGCGGGAGATCCCTACGAGCAGTACTTC
TRBV3-1	many	TRBJ2-1	TRBD2	CASRISGGAYNEQFF	TGTGCCAGCAGAATTAGCGGGGGGGCTTACAATGAGCAGTTCTTC
TRBV6-6	many	TRBJ2-7	.	CASSYGENYEQYF	TGTGCCAGCAGTTACGGGGAAAATTACGAGCAGTACTTC
TRBV9	few	TRBJ2-2	TRBD2	CASSVVASGNTGELFF	TGTGCCAGCAGCGTAGTGGCTAGCGGGAACACCGGGGAGCTGTTTTTT
TRBV5-1	few	TRBJ2-7	.	CASSLEPGSREQYF	TGCGCCAGCAGCTTGGAACCGGGGTCTCGCGAGCAGTACTTC
TRBV2	many	TRBJ1-4	TRBD1	CASSEDRGWNEKLFF	TGTGCCAGCAGTGAAGACAGGGGGTGGAATGAAAAACTGTTTTTT
TRBV6-2/TRBV6-3	many	TRBJ1-5	.	CASSYLAQGGGQPQHF	TGTGCCAGCAGTTACTTGGCACAGGGAGGGGGTCAGCCCCAGCATTTT
TRBV4-2	few	TRBJ1-4	TRBD1	CASSQEFEGAGEKLFF	TGTGCCAGCAGCCAAGAGTTTGAGGGGGCGGGCGAAAAACTGTTTTTT
TRBV7-3	.	TRBJ2-5	TRBD2	CASSPYGGGLAGEQETQYF	TGTGCCAGCAGCCCTTACGGGGGTGGACTAGCGGGAGAACAAGAGACCCAGTACTTC
TRBV19	.	TRBJ2-1	.	CASRKVGEGQFF	TGTGCCAGTAGGAAGGTCGGGGAAGGGCAGTTCTTC
TRBV10-3	.	TRBJ2-7	TRBD2	CAIRASGGSSSYEQYF	TGTGCCATCAGGGCTAGCGGGGGCTCTAGCTCCTACGAGCAGTACTTC
TRBV7-9	.	TRBJ1-2	.	CASSPSTRVGGYTF	TGTGCCAGCAGCCCATCGACAAGGGTGGGGGGCTACACCTTC
TRBV3-1	few	TRBJ2-5	.	CASSPLERGETQYF	TGTGCCAGCAGCCCCTTAGAAAGGGGGGAGACCCAGTACTTC
TRBV5-1	.	TRBJ2-1	.	CASSSSGTKEFF	TGCGCCAGCAGCTCGTCCGGGACCAAGGAGTTCTTC
TRBV9	.	TRBJ1-2	.	CASSVGLSGDGGYTF	TGTGCCAGCAGCGTAGGACTCAGTGGGGATGGTGGCTACACCTTC
TRBV20-1	many	TRBJ1-1	.	CSARVLGGTEAEAFF	TGCAGTGCTAGAGTCCTTGGGGGGACCGAGGCTGAAGCTTTCTTT
TRBV6-5	many	TRBJ2-1	TRBD2	CASSYLGREGLNEQFF	TGTGCCAGCAGTTACTTGGGGCGGGAGGGCCTCAATGAGCAGTTCTTC
TRBV20-1	many	TRBJ1-1	.	CSARGGQYMNTEAFF	TGCAGTGCTAGAGGCGGACAGTACATGAACACTGAAGCTTTCTTT
TRBV27	many	TRBJ1-1	.	CASRSWAGLNTEAFF	TGTGCCAGCAGATCTTGGGCAGGTTTGAACACTGAAGCTTTCTTT
TRBV5-6	.	TRBJ1-6	TRBD1	CASSWGPRDRGGLPLHF	TGTGCCAGCAGCTGGGGACCTCGGGACAGGGGTGGTTTACCCCTCCACTTT
TRBV20-1	few	TRBJ1-4	.	CSAPNRASATNEKLFF	TGCAGTGCGCCTAACAGGGCTTCAGCAACTAATGAAAAACTGTTTTTT
TRBV12-3/TRBV12-4	few	TRBJ1-2	.	CASSVIDINYGYTF	TGTGCCAGCAGCGTCATTGACATTAACTATGGCTACACCTTC
TRBV5-6	.	TRBJ1-2	.	CASSLASSGYTF	TGTGCCAGCAGCTTGGCGAGTAGTGGCTACACCTTC
TRBV20-1	few	TRBJ2-5	TRBD2	CSILADLYQETQYF	TGCAGTATTCTAGCGGACCTGTACCAAGAGACCCAGTACTTC
TRBV18	many	TRBJ1-5	.	CASSPGQVSQPQHF	TGTGCCAGCTCACCGGGGCAGGTCTCGCAGCCCCAGCATTTT
TRBV28	many	TRBJ2-3	.	CASSFLQAFAADTQYF	TGTGCCAGCAGTTTCCTACAGGCCTTCGCCGCAGATACGCAGTATTTT
TRBV18	many	TRBJ1-1	.	CASSPLAGWTEAFF	TGTGCCAGCTCCCCGCTGGCAGGGTGGACTGAAGCTTTCTTT
TRBV12-3/TRBV12-4	many	TRBJ2-7	TRBD2	CASSSKGGLAGSEQYF	TGTGCCAGCAGTTCAAAGGGGGGACTAGCGGGAAGCGAGCAGTACTTC
TRBV2	few	TRBJ2-7	.	CASSVTVPYEQYF	TGTGCCAGCAGTGTGACAGTTCCCTACGAGCAGTACTTC
TRBV6-2/TRBV6-3	.	TRBJ1-3	.	CASHRSGNTIYF	TGTGCCAGTCACCGCTCTGGAAACACCATATATTTT
TRBV5-1	many	TRBJ2-2	TRBD1	CASSTDRSYTGELFF	TGCGCCAGCAGCACGGACAGGTCCTACACCGGGGAGCTGTTTTTT